These T cell receptor beta chains were read from a single sample in a study of early T cells in non-severe SARS-CoV-2 infection. TCRdb recomputed calls from the 5' RACE reads with MiXCR, one row per CDR3 protein. The sample has about 110,000 distinct CDR3 sequences, around an eighth seen once. Sequenced input: whole blood. The origin of the receptors is an adult who was a healthcare worker with PCR-confirmed SARS-CoV-2 infection or an uninfected control (not recorded which). Both conserved end residues are part of each CDR3. Each record gives: CDR3 DNA, CDR3 protein, J gene, D gene, V gene, clone size. D genes are given only for firm matches. Size values are once, few and many counts, or a class for expanded clones, and some rows have none.

CDR3 DNA: TGTGCCAGTAGTATCGGGCGGGACCACGAGCAGTACTTC
CDR3 protein: CASSIGRDHEQYF
J gene: TRBJ2-7
D gene: -
V gene: TRBV19
clone size: many

CDR3 DNA: TGTGCCAGCAGCCCCCCCCCCAGGGGAAGGGACGAGCAGTACTTC
CDR3 protein: CASSPPPRGRDEQYF
J gene: TRBJ2-7
D gene: -
V gene: TRBV7-3
clone size: many

CDR3 DNA: TGTGCCAGCAGCTTAGGATCAGAATACGAGCAGTACTTC
CDR3 protein: CASSLGSEYEQYF
J gene: TRBJ2-7
D gene: -
V gene: TRBV7-2
clone size: many

CDR3 DNA: TGTGCCAGCAGGGCCCGGACAGATACGCAGTATTTT
CDR3 protein: CASRARTDTQYF
J gene: TRBJ2-3
D gene: -
V gene: TRBV7-9
clone size: many

CDR3 DNA: TGTGCCAGCAGCCCACTAGCGGGCGCCTACAATGAGCAGTTCTTC
CDR3 protein: CASSPLAGAYNEQFF
J gene: TRBJ2-1
D gene: TRBD2
V gene: TRBV9
clone size: many

CDR3 DNA: TGTGCCAGCAGCTTAGGGACTAGCGTAGGAGATACGCAGTATTTT
CDR3 protein: CASSLGTSVGDTQYF
J gene: TRBJ2-3
D gene: TRBD2
V gene: TRBV7-6
clone size: -

CDR3 DNA: TGTGCCAGTGGGGGACTAGCGGGGACTGCGGATACGCAGTATTTT
CDR3 protein: CASGGLAGTADTQYF
J gene: TRBJ2-3
D gene: TRBD2
V gene: TRBV2
clone size: -

CDR3 DNA: TGTGCCAGCAGCTTAGATGTGGACCCAGCCAAAAACATTCAGTACTTC
CDR3 protein: CASSLDVDPAKNIQYF
J gene: TRBJ2-4
D gene: -
V gene: TRBV11-2
clone size: few

CDR3 DNA: TGTGCCAGCAGCTTAGAGGGACAGGTCGGCTACGAGCAGTACTTC
CDR3 protein: CASSLEGQVGYEQYF
J gene: TRBJ2-7
D gene: TRBD1
V gene: TRBV11-3
clone size: many

CDR3 DNA: TGCGCCAGCAGCCAAGAGCGGGCCTCGGCTGAGCAGTTCTTC
CDR3 protein: CASSQERASAEQFF
J gene: TRBJ2-1
D gene: -
V gene: TRBV4-1
clone size: -

CDR3 DNA: TGTGCCAGCAGCCAGGTTCCCGGGACTGGGAACACCGGGGAGCTGTTTTTT
CDR3 protein: CASSQVPGTGNTGELFF
J gene: TRBJ2-2
D gene: -
V gene: TRBV3-1
clone size: few

CDR3 DNA: TGTGCCAGCAGCTCGCGACAGGGCCCAGAGACCCAGTACTTC
CDR3 protein: CASSSRQGPETQYF
J gene: TRBJ2-5
D gene: TRBD1
V gene: TRBV7-6
clone size: -

CDR3 DNA: TGTGCCAGCAGCCAAGGCGAGCGCCGTAGCTCCTACGAGCAGTACTTC
CDR3 protein: CASSQGERRSSYEQYF
J gene: TRBJ2-7
D gene: -
V gene: TRBV3-1
clone size: -

CDR3 DNA: TGCAGTGCTAGGGTTCCGGGGGTGAGCAATCAGCCCCAGCATTTT
CDR3 protein: CSARVPGVSNQPQHF
J gene: TRBJ1-5
D gene: -
V gene: TRBV20-1
clone size: many

CDR3 DNA: TGTGCCAGCAGCACAAAAGGGACAGCTAACCAAGAGACCCAGTACTTC
CDR3 protein: CASSTKGTANQETQYF
J gene: TRBJ2-5
D gene: TRBD1
V gene: TRBV11-3
clone size: -

CDR3 DNA: TGCAGTGCTAGAGCTGGAGACTTATACTACGAGCAGTACTTC
CDR3 protein: CSARAGDLYYEQYF
J gene: TRBJ2-7
D gene: -
V gene: TRBV20-1
clone size: -

CDR3 DNA: TGCGCCAGCAGTGAGTCAGGGGCCGGTCAGTACGAGCAGTACTTC
CDR3 protein: CASSESGAGQYEQYF
J gene: TRBJ2-7
D gene: -
V gene: TRBV10-1
clone size: few

CDR3 DNA: TGTGCCAGCAGCACCACTACGGGGGCAGATACGCAGTATTTT
CDR3 protein: CASSTTTGADTQYF
J gene: TRBJ2-3
D gene: -
V gene: TRBV5-5
clone size: -

CDR3 DNA: TGCAGCGTGGAGGAGGGCCACACAGATACGCAGTATTTT
CDR3 protein: CSVEEGHTDTQYF
J gene: TRBJ2-3
D gene: -
V gene: TRBV29-1
clone size: many

CDR3 DNA: TGTGCCAGTAGTATAGACCGACGACAGGGTGAAAGCTATGGCTACACCTTC
CDR3 protein: CASSIDRRQGESYGYTF
J gene: TRBJ1-2
D gene: TRBD1
V gene: TRBV19
clone size: -

CDR3 DNA: TGTGCCAGCAGTTCGGGACCCTTAGGGGAGACCCAGTACTTC
CDR3 protein: CASSSGPLGETQYF
J gene: TRBJ2-5
D gene: -
V gene: TRBV5-6
clone size: few